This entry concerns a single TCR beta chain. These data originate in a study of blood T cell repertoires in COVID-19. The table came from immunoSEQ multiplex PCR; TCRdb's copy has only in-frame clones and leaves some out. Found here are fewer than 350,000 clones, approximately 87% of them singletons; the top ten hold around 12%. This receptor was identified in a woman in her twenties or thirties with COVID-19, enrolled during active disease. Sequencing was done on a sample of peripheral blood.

CDR3 nucleotides: TGTGCCAGCCAGGAACTGACAGGGGAGGAAAAACTGTTTTTT. This translates into CASQELTGEEKLFF. The J gene is TRBJ1-4, the V gene TRBV6-5, with TRBD1 identical over 8 bases. V gave up 8 bases and J gave up 8 bases; unmatched junction bases: 10. The germline V gene encodes CDR1 MNHEY and CDR2 SVGAGI. This CDR3 spans 14 amino acids.